This T cell receptor beta chain is from a study of regulatory and conventional T cells in RAG deficiency. Study-level points and caveats: Omenn patients showed >80% Treg-Tconv overlap and shorter CDR3 lengths. Control T-cell subsets had markedly higher Shannon entropy and lower Simpson indices than RAG-deficient patients.

This CDR3 has 16 residues. After removal of 3 bases from V and 2 bases from J, the junction contained 7 bases not matched to a gene. The germline V gene has CDR1 LNHDA and CDR2 SQIVND (reference sequence). As to this clone: Its antigen is undetermined.

Repertoires were generated with immunoSEQ multiplex PCR, while TCRdb's copy carries only in-frame clones and drops some. The repertoire has under 15,000 clones, roughly 95% of them found once; the top ten carry 1.3% to 1.5%. The sorted regulatory T cells were CD4+, CD25-high and CD127-low, with genomic DNA sequenced. These data also formed part of another study, on regulatory T cells. As reported in that work: The PCR used 52 TRBV and 13 TRBJ primers.

Input material: CD127- CD25+ CD4+ Tregs sorted from blood. This chain connects TRBV19 to TRBJ1-2, with 9 bases aligning to TRBD1. This TCR was recovered from a human donor in good health. The CDR3 is CASSIGDRGSNYGYTF. CDR3 DNA: TGTGCCAGTAGTATTGGTGACAGGGGGAGCAACTATGGCTACACCTTC.